These 21 T cell receptor beta chains were sequenced from one sample in a study of blood T cell repertoires in COVID-19. The protocol was immunoSEQ multiplex PCR, while the TCRdb copy is restricted to in-frame clones and leaves out a portion. The table records about 230,000 clones, over 80% of them present only once. Source material: peripheral blood. The source of these receptors is a man between 40 and 49 years old with acute or convalescent COVID-19.

The genes are TRBV11-1 and TRBJ2-6, with D possibly matching TRBD1 (6 bases). V lost 3 bases and J 0 bases, leaving 6 bases between the germline ends. CDR1 is SGHAT and CDR2 is FQDESV in the germline V gene (reference sequence). CDR3 length: 15 residues. DNA for the CDR3: TGTGCCAGCAGCTTGGACAGCTCTGGGGCCAACGTCCTGACTTTC. It yields the protein CASSLDSSGANVLTF.

The CDR3 loop is CASSPSREGNNEQFF. DNA of the CDR3: TGTGCCAGCTCACCGTCCAGGGAGGGAAACAATGAGCAGTTCTTC. The V and J genes are TRBV18 and TRBJ2-1, with 7 bases fitting TRBD2. Looked up from germline, CDR1 is KGHSH and CDR2 is LQKENI. CDR3 length equals 15 residues. Unmatched junction bases numbered 7, after V lost 3 bases and J lost 5 bases.

This sequence joins TRBV4-1 and TRBJ2-7, with TRBD2 matching over 8 bases. With 0 bases clipped from V and 1 base from J, the junction kept 11 bases outside the gene matches. The germline V gene encodes CDR1 MGHRA and CDR2 YSYEKL. This CDR3 has 18 residues. The CDR3 DNA sequence: TGCGCCAGCAGCCAAGACCCCTACCGGACTAGCCGTTCCTACGAGCAGTACTTC. Protein product: CASSQDPYRTSRSYEQYF.

This clone has only one observation. Because it lacks the conserved phenylalanine or tryptophan at the end, this CDR3 is likely a read error. The limits of the CDR3 on the DNA are not certain, so only TCRdb's listed CDR3 is given. CDR3 sequence: CASSQIQGATI. The V gene is TRBV7-9, the J gene TRBJ1-4; whether TRBD1, the table's D call, matches the DNA was not checked. The CDR3 totals 11 residues, both ends included. Germline-derived CDR1 and CDR2 are SEHNR and FQNEAQ (reference sequence).

The chain couples TRBV6-5 to TRBJ2-1, with D perhaps matching TRBD1 (7 bases). Germline lookup yields CDR1 MNHEY and CDR2 SVGAGI. The CDR3 is 15 residues long. V was pared by 9 bases and J by 4 bases, with 19 bases between. The CDR3 nucleotides read TGTGCCAGTTCCGTACAGGGGCGGGGATACAATGAGCAGTTCTTC. Residues: CASSVQGRGYNEQFF.

The chain has TRBV10-1 and TRBJ2-1, with D maybe TRBD1 (5 bases). CDR3 size: 12 residues. Trimming pared 5 bases from V and 4 bases from J, leaving 6 bases between. Germline V gene sequence: CDR1 WNHNN, CDR2 SYGVQD (reference sequence). As DNA, the CDR3 is TGCGCCAGCAGTAGGGGTTACAATGAGCAGTTCTTC. Residues: CASSRGYNEQFF.

The genes are TRBV11-2 and TRBJ2-1; D remains ambiguous. The CDR3 is 15 amino acids. V lost 5 bases and J lost 4, with 15 bases in between. Germline CDR1 and CDR2: SGHAT and FQNNGV. The CDR3: CASSLRRSGYNEQFF. CDR3 sequence (DNA): TGTGCCAGCAGCCTACGCCGCTCCGGGTACAATGAGCAGTTCTTC.

This rearrangement joins TRBV6-5 to TRBJ2-7; TRBD2 agrees at 7 bases. Germline CDR1 reads MNHEY; CDR2 reads SVGAGI. Trimming at V came to 4 bases and at J to 3 bases, leaving 3 bases not matched to a gene. The CDR3 has 13 amino acids. The CDR3 DNA follows: TGTGCCAGCAGTTCAGGGAGGGACTACGAGCAGTACTTC. It encodes CASSSGRDYEQYF.

V and J are TRBV7-3 and TRBJ2-5; weak D call: TRBD1 (5 bases). CDR1 and CDR2 (germline): SGHTA, FQGTGA. CDR3 size: 13 residues. Trimming removed 6 bases from V and 2 bases from J, with 10 bases in between. DNA for the CDR3: TGTGCCAGCAGATCGGACACACAAGAGACCCAGTACTTC. Its translation: CASRSDTQETQYF.

V is TRBV5-1 and J is TRBJ1-3; the D is unclear. Germline assignment: CDR1 SGHRS and CDR2 YFSETQ. The V gene lost 0 bases and the J gene lost 0 bases, with 4 bases spanning the gap. The CDR3 is 14 residues long. The CDR3: CASSLAGSGNTIYF. The CDR3 nucleotides are TGCGCCAGCAGCTTGGCAGGCTCTGGAAACACCATATATTTT.

This chain joins TRBV27 and TRBJ1-2; 7 positions agree with TRBD1. The germline V gene encodes CDR1 MNHEY and CDR2 SMNVEV (reference sequence). This CDR3 has 15 residues. V dropped 5 bases and J dropped 0; count of bases not matched to a gene: 6. The CDR3 reads CASSTGQAANYGYTF. In DNA form, the CDR3 reads TGTGCCAGCAGTACCGGACAGGCAGCTAACTATGGCTACACCTTC.

The rearrangement links TRBV29-1 to TRBJ1-2, with D perhaps matching TRBD1 (6 bases). V dropped 7 bases and J dropped 2 bases, with 11 bases sitting between them. In germline, CDR1 is SQVTM, CDR2 ANQGSEA. CDR3 length: 12 residues. CDR3 sequence (DNA): TGCAGCGGTGGACAGAAGAACTATGGCTACACCTTC. Its translation is CSGGQKNYGYTF.

In this sample, this clone turned up once. This chain joins TRBV2 and TRBJ2-1, with 7 nucleotides matching TRBD2. Germline CDR1 SNHLY, CDR2 FYNNEI. Germline trimming cut 4 bases from V and 9 bases from J; bases unmatched to any gene: 15. This CDR3 region has 16 residues. CDR3 nucleotide sequence: TGTGCCAGCAGTGCGGACGGGGGGAGGGCCAGAAGTGAGCAGTTCTTC. Residues: CASSADGGRARSEQFF.

The chain links TRBV11-1 to TRBJ2-5; 11 positions agree with TRBD2. With 4 bases clipped from V and 0 bases from J, the junction kept 4 bases outside the gene matches. CDR1 SGHAT and CDR2 FQDESV come from the germline V gene (reference sequence). There are 16 residues in the CDR3. The DNA for the CDR3 is TGTGCCAGCAGCTACCCGGGACTAGCGGACCAAGAGACCCAGTACTTC. Its protein product is CASSYPGLADQETQYF. The variable domain in full, with the rest retrieved from reference TRBV11-1 and TRBJ2-5, is EAEVAQSPRYKITEKSQAVAFWCDPISGHATLYWYRQILGQGPELLVQFQDESVVDDSQLPKDRFSAERLKGVDSTLKIQPAELGDSAMYLCASSYPGLADQETQYFGPGTRLLVL.

V is TRBV12-3 or TRBV12-4 and J is TRBJ2-2; D gene ambiguous. This CDR3 contains 13 residues. With 2 bases removed from V and 6 bases from J, the gap between germline ends came to 7 bases. CDR3 sequence (DNA): TGTGCCAGCAGTTTATTCCTTCCCGGGGAGCTGTTTTTT. Translated, it gives CASSLFLPGELFF.

The chain joins TRBV28 to TRBJ1-3, with D perhaps TRBD1 (5 bases). Looked up from germline, CDR1 is MDHEN and CDR2 is SYDVKM. V was shortened by 4 bases and J by 5 bases, with 18 bases between the two germline ends. This CDR3 region has 16 residues. The CDR3 loop is CASSSGGSGVRNTIYF. The CDR3 bases are TGTGCCAGCAGTTCGGGGGGGTCGGGTGTTAGAAACACCATATATTTT.

The chain has TRBV19 and TRBJ1-1; D is undetermined. The CDR3 has 13 residues. Germline CDR1 reads LNHDA; CDR2 reads SQIVND (reference sequence). V was trimmed by 3 bases and J by 2 bases, leaving 7 bases between them. This CDR3 reads CASSMGTNTEAFF. In DNA form, the CDR3 reads TGTGCCAGTAGTATGGGCACCAACACTGAAGCTTTCTTT.

The sample holds a few counts of this clone. The V call is TRBV5-4, the J call TRBJ2-7; 9 bases align to TRBD1. This CDR3 contains 14 residues. After removal of 4 bases from V and 5 bases from J, the junction contained 7 bases not matched to a gene. The germline gives CDR1 SGHNT, CDR2 YYREEE (reference sequence). CDR3 region: CASSPGTGTDEQYF. The DNA of the CDR3 is TGTGCCAGCAGCCCCGGGACAGGGACCGACGAGCAGTACTTC.

The V and J genes are TRBV15 and TRBJ2-5; D is possibly TRBD2 (6 bases). The germline CDR1 and CDR2 sequences are LNHNV and YYDKDF (reference sequence). There are 15 residues in the CDR3. V lost 0 bases and J 5 bases, leaving 13 bases between the germline ends. This CDR3 is CATSRDTGVRETQYF. The DNA for the CDR3 is TGTGCCACCAGCAGAGATACGGGAGTTCGGGAGACCCAGTACTTC.

J is TRBJ2-1 and V is TRBV29-1; D is possibly TRBD2 (6 bases). In germline, CDR1 is SQVTM, CDR2 ANQGSEA. V was pared by 5 bases and J by 10 bases, with 12 bases between. The CDR3 is 11 residues long. CDR3 coding DNA: TGCAGCGTTTCTGCGGGACGCGAGCAGTTCTTC. It specifies CSVSAGREQFF.

The J gene is TRBJ1-1, the V gene TRBV18; 7 bases agree with TRBD1. V lost 3 bases to trimming and J lost 0 bases; unmatched junction nucleotides: 1. CDR3 length: 14 residues. Per the germline V gene, CDR1 is KGHSH and CDR2 is LQKENI. CDR3 loop: CASSPDRMNTEAFF. Here the CDR3 DNA reads TGTGCCAGCTCACCGGACAGGATGAACACTGAAGCTTTCTTT.